This TCR beta chain emerged from a study of blood T cell repertoires in COVID-19. Study summary: From the United States, Italy and Spain came samples of acute and convalescent COVID-19. Sample material is recorded as cDNA or gDNA derived from T cells, B-cell-depleted T cells, or PBMCs.

Germline V lookup: CDR1 LNHDA, CDR2 SQIVND (reference sequence). The V gene end was trimmed by 7 bases and the J gene end by 6 bases; junction bases not matched to a gene: 11. The CDR3 has 15 residues. As handled by the study authors: Amplification of reference gene primers was used by the study to estimate nucleated cell counts. The assay was immunoSEQ multiplex PCR, and TCRdb's table has in-frame clones only and misses some. That table furnishes V, J and clone size, whereas the DNA furnished D and trimming. The data hold under 130,000 clones, with around 82% observed a single time. The V and J genes are TRBV19 and TRBJ2-1; 8 nucleotides agree with TRBD1. The source of this sequence is a human donor in a cohort sampled during active or convalescent COVID-19. The sequenced sample consisted of peripheral blood. The CDR3 nucleotides read TGTGCCAGTACCATTAACAGGGGGTTAAGCAATGAGCAGTTCTTC. This encodes CASTINRGLSNEQFF.